This T cell receptor beta chain is from a study of CD8 T cells in Susac syndrome. An amount of RNA that ranged from roughly 0.5 to 1 ug was reverse transcribed with random hexamers. TCRdb fed the immunoSEQ multiplex PCR reads into MiXCR, producing one record per CDR3 protein. The sample includes some 400,000 distinct CDR3 sequences, 75% to 90% of them seen just once. The study sequenced TCR beta in blood CD8+ and CD4+ T cells. FACS was used to enrich TEMRA cells, whereas the CD8+ and CD4+ T cells were obtained by negative isolation. This TCR was recovered from a human donor with multiple sclerosis. The sample comprised CD8+ T cells from PBMCs.

The CDR3 is CAWKGADYNEQFF. The CDR3 DNA reads as TGTGCCTGGAAAGGAGCGGACTACAATGAGCAGTTCTTC. This chain connects TRBV30 to TRBJ2-1; TRBD2 might be the D (5 bases). CDR1 GTSNPN and CDR2 SVGIG come from the germline V gene (reference sequence). This CDR3 comprises 13 residues. Trimming stripped 4 bases from V and 3 bases from J, with 10 bases between.